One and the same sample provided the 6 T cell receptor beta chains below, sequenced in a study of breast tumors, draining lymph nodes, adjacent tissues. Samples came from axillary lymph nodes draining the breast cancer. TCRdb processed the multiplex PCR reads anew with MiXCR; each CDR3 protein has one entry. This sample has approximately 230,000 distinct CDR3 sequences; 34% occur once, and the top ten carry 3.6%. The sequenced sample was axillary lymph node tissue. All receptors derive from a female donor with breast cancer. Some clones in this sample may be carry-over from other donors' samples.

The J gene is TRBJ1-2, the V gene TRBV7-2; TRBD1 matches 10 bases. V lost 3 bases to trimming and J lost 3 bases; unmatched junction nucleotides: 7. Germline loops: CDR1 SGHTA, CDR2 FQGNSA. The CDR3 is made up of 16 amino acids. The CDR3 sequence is CASSLGGTGEDYGYTF. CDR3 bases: TGTGCCAGCAGCTTGGGAGGGACAGGGGAAGACTATGGCTACACCTTC.

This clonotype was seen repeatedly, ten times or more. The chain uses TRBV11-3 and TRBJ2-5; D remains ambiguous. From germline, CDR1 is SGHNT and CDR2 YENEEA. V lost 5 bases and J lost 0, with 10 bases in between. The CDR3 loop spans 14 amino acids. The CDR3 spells CASSQSGYQETQYF. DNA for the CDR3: TGTGCCAGCAGCCAGAGTGGGTACCAAGAGACCCAGTACTTC.

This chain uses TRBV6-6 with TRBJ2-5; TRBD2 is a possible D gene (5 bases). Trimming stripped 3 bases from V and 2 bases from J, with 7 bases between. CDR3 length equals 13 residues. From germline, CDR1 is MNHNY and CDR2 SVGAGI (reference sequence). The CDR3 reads CASSYRGQETQYF. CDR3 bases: TGTGCCAGCAGTTATCGGGGACAAGAGACCCAGTACTTC.

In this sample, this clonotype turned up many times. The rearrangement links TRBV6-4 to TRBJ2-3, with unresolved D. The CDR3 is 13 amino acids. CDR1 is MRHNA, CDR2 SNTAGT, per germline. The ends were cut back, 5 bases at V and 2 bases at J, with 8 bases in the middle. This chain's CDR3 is CASSRDITDTQYF. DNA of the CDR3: TGTGCCAGCAGTCGCGATATCACAGATACGCAGTATTTT.

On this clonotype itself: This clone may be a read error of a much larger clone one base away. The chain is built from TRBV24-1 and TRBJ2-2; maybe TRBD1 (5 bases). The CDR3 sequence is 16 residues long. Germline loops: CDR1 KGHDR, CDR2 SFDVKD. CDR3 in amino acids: CATGDLLRDNTGELFF. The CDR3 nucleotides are TGTGCCACCGGTGATTTGCTCAGGGATAACACCGGGGAGCTGTTTTTT.

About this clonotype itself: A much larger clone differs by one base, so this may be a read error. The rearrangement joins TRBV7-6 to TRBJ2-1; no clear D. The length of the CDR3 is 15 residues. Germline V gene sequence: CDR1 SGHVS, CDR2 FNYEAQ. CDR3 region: CASSFRLLGWNEQLF. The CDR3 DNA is TGTGCCAGCAGCTTTCGACTCCTCGGGTGGAATGAGCAGCTCTTC.